The rows below give T cell receptor beta chains drawn from one sample of a study of T cells in localized non-small cell lung cancer. Clones were sequenced by immunoSEQ multiplex PCR, and TCRdb holds only the in-frame ones, with some missing. The repertoire consists of approximately 61,000 clones, with more than 80% occurring once and the leading ten covering 4.5% to 5.5%. Here the sequenced sample was peripheral blood, taken before any cancer treatment. The source of these receptors is a woman aged 35-70 years with stage I lung adenocarcinoma. Each CDR3 is given with its conserved first and last residue. A D gene is named only where the DNA matches it firmly. A clone size is listed for some rows: how often the clone was seen (once, few, many), or a class if it is expanded.

V	J	length	size	D	DNA	CDR3
TRBV5-5	TRBJ2-7	12	.	.	TGTGCCAGCAGGGAGGGGCTCTACGAGCAGTACTTC	CASREGLYEQYF
TRBV5-1	TRBJ2-3	17	.	.	TGCGCCAGCAGCATAGGCCATGGGGTCACCGGCACAGATACGCAGTATTTT	CASSIGHGVTGTDTQYF
TRBV7-6	TRBJ2-7	15	few	.	TGTGCCAGCAGCTTAGTGCCCGTCCCAGGCTACGAGCAGTACTTC	CASSLVPVPGYEQYF
TRBV7-2	TRBJ2-6	17	once	TRBD1	TGTGCCAGCAGCCCGTGGGCAGGGGGCGCCGGGGCCAACGTCCTGACTTTC	CASSPWAGGAGANVLTF
TRBV28	TRBJ1-1	15	.	.	TGTGCCAGCAGTTACCCAGGTGCCCGAAGGAGTGAAGCTTTCTTT	CASSYPGARRSEAFF
TRBV19	TRBJ2-7	16	.	.	TGTGCCAGTAGTGCAACCGGTGACGGGAAGGCCTACGAGCAGTACTTC	CASSATGDGKAYEQYF
TRBV28	TRBJ1-2	15	.	TRBD1	TGTGCCAGCAGACTCGACAGGGACACCTACTATGGCTACACCTTC	CASRLDRDTYYGYTF
TRBV7-9	TRBJ1-5	16	.	.	TGTGCCAGCAGCCGTGGAATGGGTCCTAGCAATCAGCCCCAGCATTTT	CASSRGMGPSNQPQHF
TRBV29-1	TRBJ1-2	13	.	TRBD1	TGCAGCGTACCACGGACAGGGGGCCAGGGCTACACCTTC	CSVPRTGGQGYTF
TRBV7-2	TRBJ2-7	17	.	TRBD2	TGTGCCAGCAGCTTAGTGGGACTAGCGGGGGGTGGGAACGAGCAGTACTTC	CASSLVGLAGGGNEQYF
TRBV6-4	TRBJ2-1	14	.	TRBD1	TGTGCCAGCAGTGAGTTTACAGGGGTTCGGGAGCAGTTCTTC	CASSEFTGVREQFF
TRBV7-8	TRBJ1-2	14	.	.	TGTGCCAGCAGCCGAATACTCCGGGAGAGTGGCTACACCTTC	CASSRILRESGYTF